This entry concerns a single TCR beta chain. Antigen: not known. It was with 60 Vbeta and 13 Jbeta primers that the PCR ran. TCRdb's table, derived via immunoSEQ multiplex PCR, lists solely in-frame clones and lacks some. The table lists 78,000 or so clones, around 84% of them singletons. V lost 5 bases to trimming and J lost 5 bases; unmatched junction nucleotides: 4. Looked up from germline, CDR1 is SGHVS and CDR2 is FQNEAQ. This CDR3 contains 13 residues. This sample was included in a study of cytomegalovirus exposure and HLA in healthy donors. Notes on the study in general: In a later analysis, TCR association rates varied by HLA locus: DRB1 most, HLA-C fewest.

This chain links TRBV7-8 with TRBJ1-1; 8 bases match TRBD1. The TCR sequence derives from a woman between 50 and 59 years old in good health and CMV-seronegative. The sample consisted of PBMCs. The CDR3 region is CASSLGTGTEAFF. The CDR3 nucleotides read TGTGCCAGCAGCCTTGGGACAGGAACTGAAGCTTTCTTT.